The next 29 T cell receptor beta chains were all read from a single sample in a study of T cells in women clearing cervical HPV infection. Assay used: immunoSEQ multiplex PCR; TCRdb lists only in-frame clones, some missing. This sample's table has 20,000 to 25,000 clones. The sequencing input was blood buffy coat. These receptors were collected from a woman aged 18 to 75 with a cervical HPV16 infection that either progressed to CIN3+ or cleared (not recorded which).

In regard to this clone: The read gets to within 3 residues of the CDR3 end, and the germline J gene fills in the rest. V usage is TRBV7-9 and J usage is TRBJ2-1; 7 nucleotides agree with TRBD2. The J segment lost 4 bases and the V segment lost 1 base, leaving 4 bases of the junction unmatched. CDR1 and CDR2 (germline): SEHNR, FQNEAQ (reference sequence). The CDR3 sequence is 15 residues long. The CDR3 here is CASSLESGAYNEQFF. The part of the CDR3 DNA that was read is TGTGCCAGCAGCTTAGAAAGCGGGGCTTACAATGAG.

The DNA read from the CDR3 is TGCGCCAGCACTCCCGACAGAGCTAGCACAGATACG. Encoded protein: CASTPDRASTDT. The full CDR3 protein is CASTPDRASTDTQYF. The rearrangement links TRBV5-1 to TRBJ2-3; a weak D match, TRBD1 (5 bases). The sequenced fragment ends 3 residues before the CDR3 boundary, so the rest is inferred from the germline J gene. Germline V gene sequence: CDR1 SGHRS, CDR2 YFSETQ. V was clipped by 6 bases and J by 0 bases, with 14 bases between them. The CDR3 has 15 amino acids.

In regard to this clone: The read finishes 3 residues shy of the CDR3 end, and the germline J gene is used to complete it. The J gene is TRBJ2-1, the V gene TRBV5-4, with D perhaps matching TRBD1 (6 bases). CDR3 length: 15 amino acids. V was shortened by 4 bases and J by 5 bases, with 16 bases between the two germline ends. Germline CDR1 reads SGHNT; CDR2 reads YYREEE (reference sequence). The DNA read from the CDR3 is TGTGCCAGCAGCATGAGGGGGTACAAGGACAATGAG. It specifies CASSMRGYKDNE. The whole CDR3 protein reads CASSMRGYKDNEQFF.

Details on this clone: Read data end 3 residues before the CDR3 end; the end is taken from the germline J gene. The V and J genes are TRBV7-9 and TRBJ2-7; TRBD1 or TRBD2 may be the D gene (5 bases each). Between the trimmed V and J ends, which lost 1 base and 0 bases, there was a span of 10 bases. Germline CDR1 reads SEHNR; CDR2 reads FQNEAQ (reference sequence). CDR3 length: 15 residues. The sequenced part of the CDR3 DNA is TGTGCCAGCAGCTTAGGTTCAGGGAGCTCCTACGAG. Protein: CASSLGSGSSYE. The entire CDR3 sequence reads CASSLGSGSSYEQYF.

Concerning this clone itself: The read ends 3 residues before the CDR3 terminus; that terminus is restored from the germline J gene. The rearrangement links TRBV7-2 to TRBJ2-7; 10 bases match TRBD2. Germline CDR1 SGHTA, CDR2 FQGNSA. The CDR3 covers 13 residues. With 6 bases clipped from V and 5 bases from J, the junction kept 4 bases outside the gene matches. Partial CDR3 DNA: TGTGCCAGCAGTTCCCTAGCGGGAGACGAG. It specifies CASSSLAGDE. The entire CDR3 reads CASSSLAGDEQYF.

As to this clone: The read terminates 3 residues before the CDR3 end, so the remaining end is supplied by the germline J gene. V and J are TRBV5-1 and TRBJ2-2; the D gene is possibly TRBD2 (6 bases). Trimming removed 1 base from V and 3 bases from J, with 13 bases in between. The CDR3 spans 16 residues. Germline CDR1 is SGHRS and CDR2 is YFSETQ. The CDR3 sequence is CASSLSPTGDTGELFF. The CDR3 DNA, read in part, is TGCGCCAGCAGCTTGAGCCCTACGGGGGACACCGGGGAG.

As regards this clone: The read terminates 3 residues ahead of where the CDR3 ends, so the germline J gene completes it. V usage is TRBV30 and J usage is TRBJ1-3; the D is unclear. V was clipped by 6 bases and J by 0 bases, with 15 bases between them. The CDR3 consists of 15 residues. Per the germline V gene, CDR1 is GTSNPN and CDR2 is SVGIG (reference sequence). The part of the CDR3 DNA that was read is TGTGCCTGCACCGGTGAGGGCTACTCTGGAAACACC. As protein: CACTGEGYSGNT. The whole CDR3 is CACTGEGYSGNTIYF. Based on the CDR3 plus reference TRBV30 and TRBJ1-3, the full variable domain is SQTIHQWPATLVQPVGSPLSLECTVEGTSNPNLYWYRQAAGRGLQLLFYSVGIGQISSEVPQNLSASRPQDRQFILSSKKLLLSDSGFYLCACTGEGYSGNTIYFGEGSWLTVV.

On this clone: With the read ending 3 residues before the CDR3 end, the germline J gene is used to fill in that end. The chain uses TRBV11-2 and TRBJ1-1; D unresolved. This CDR3 has 13 amino acids. V was trimmed by 0 bases and J by 4 bases, leaving 6 bases between them. In germline, CDR1 is SGHAT, CDR2 FQNNGV. The CDR3 spells CASSLDVITEAFF. The sequenced CDR3 bases are TGTGCCAGCAGCTTAGATGTCATCACTGAA.

Details on this clone: The read ends 3 residues early relative to the CDR3; the germline J gene fills the gap. The V call is TRBV6-4, the J call TRBJ2-3; 10 bases match TRBD2. CDR1 and CDR2 (germline): MRHNA, SNTAGT. The CDR3 is 15 residues long. V dropped 2 bases and J dropped 1; count of bases not matched to a gene: 0. The CDR3 loop is CASSDGTSGTDTQYF. The sequenced CDR3 bases are TGTGCCAGCAGTGACGGGACTAGCGGCACAGATACG.

Remarks on this clone: The missing CDR3 end, 3 residues past where the read stops, is filled in from the germline J gene. The chain uses TRBV20-1 and TRBJ2-1; possible D gene TRBD2, 6 bases. CDR1 DFQATT and CDR2 SNEGSKA come from the germline V gene (reference sequence). The V gene lost 5 bases and the J gene lost 0 bases, with 14 bases spanning the gap. This CDR3 has 15 residues. CDR3 protein: CSARKRVSSYNEQFF. The sequenced CDR3 bases are TGCAGTGCTCGGAAGCGGGTTAGCTCCTACAATGAG.

Remarks on this clone: The sequenced fragment ends 3 residues before the CDR3 boundary, so the rest is inferred from the germline J gene. The V gene is TRBV7-2, the J gene TRBJ1-2; no clear D. V was pared by 1 base and J by 4 bases, with 10 bases between. The CDR3 totals 14 residues. From germline, CDR1 is SGHTA and CDR2 FQGNSA. The CDR3 here is CASSLDPGAYGYTF. CDR3 DNA (partial): TGTGCCAGCAGCTTAGATCCGGGTGCCTATGGC.

Remarks on this clone: The CDR3 end falls 3 residues outside the read, so it is completed with the germline J gene. This chain uses TRBV4-2 with TRBJ2-2; 9 bases align to TRBD2. CDR1 and CDR2 from the germline V gene are LGHNA and YNFKEQ. The CDR3 totals 17 residues. V shed 4 bases, J shed 6 bases, and the junction held 12 bases outside the gene matches. Here the CDR3 reads CASSRGLSGSTSGELFF. The DNA read from the CDR3 is TGTGCCAGCAGCCGTGGGCTTAGCGGGAGTACGTCCGGGGAG.

A remark on this clone: The CDR3 extends 3 residues past the end of the read, so its final part is completed from the germline J gene. The chain combines TRBV19 with TRBJ2-3, with a weak D call TRBD2 (6 bases). The CDR3 spans 16 residues. Germline CDR1 LNHDA, CDR2 SQIVND (reference sequence). Trimming took off 4 bases at V and 2 bases at J, with 16 bases between the two ends. The CDR3 loop reads CASSKASLATTDTQYF. The DNA read from the CDR3 is TGTGCCAGTAGTAAGGCGAGTCTAGCGACCACAGATACG.

A note on this clone: The read terminates 3 residues before the CDR3 end, so the remaining end is supplied by the germline J gene. The rearrangement joins TRBV7-2 to TRBJ2-1; the match to TRBD2 covers 12 bases. CDR3 length equals 15 residues. The germline CDR1 and CDR2 sequences are SGHTA and FQGNSA. V gave up 3 bases and J gave up 6 bases; unmatched junction bases: 3. The part of the CDR3 DNA that was read is TGTGCCAGCAGCTTCAGACTAGCGGGGGCCAATGAG. Amino acids: CASSFRLAGANE. Given in full, the CDR3 is CASSFRLAGANEQFF.

Turning to this clone: The CDR3 end falls 3 residues outside the read, so it is completed with the germline J gene. This chain joins TRBV2 and TRBJ1-1; no reliable D call. Trimming left V 3 bases short and J 4 bases short, with 12 bases between. CDR1 and CDR2 (germline): SNHLY, FYNNEI. The CDR3 runs to 14 residues. The CDR3 bases that were read are TGTGCCAGCAGTGACCCCCTTAAGGGCACTGAA. It codes for CASSDPLKGTE. The CDR3 in full is CASSDPLKGTEAFF. Supplemented by reference TRBV2 and TRBJ1-1, the full variable domain reads EPEVTQTPSHQVTQMGQEVILRCVPISNHLYFYWYRQILGQKVEFLVSFYNNEISEKSEIFDDQFSVERPDGSNFTLKIRSTKLEDSAMYFCASSDPLKGTEAFFGQGTRLTVV.

A remark on this clone: The CDR3 goes on 3 residues after the read ends, and that part is filled in from the germline J gene. The chain is built from TRBV20-1 and TRBJ2-1, with TRBD2 matching over 9 bases. The CDR3 loop spans 12 amino acids. V lost 6 bases, J lost 9 bases, and 6 bases stayed unmatched. The germline CDR1 and CDR2 sequences are DFQATT and SNEGSKA (reference sequence). The CDR3 DNA, read in part, is TGCAGTGCCAGATCACTAGCGGGTGAG. It encodes CSARSLAGE. In full, the CDR3 reads CSARSLAGEQFF.

To note about this clone: The observed sequence ends 3 residues before the CDR3 terminus, with the missing tail filled in from the germline J gene. This chain connects TRBV29-1 to TRBJ1-1; 9 bases are shared with TRBD1. The CDR3 is made up of 13 amino acids. Germline V gene sequence: CDR1 SQVTM, CDR2 ANQGSEA. V gave up 7 bases and J gave up 2 bases; unmatched junction bases: 5. The CDR3 reads CSATGQGNTEAFF. Partial CDR3 DNA: TGCAGCGCTACGGGACAGGGTAACACTGAA.

CDR3 in amino acids: CSPGQTNTEAFF. CDR3 DNA, as far as it was read: TGCAGTCCGGGACAGACGAACACTGAA. The chain employs TRBV20-1 and TRBJ1-1; TRBD1 aligns across 7 bases. The read is 3 residues too short to cover the CDR3 end, so that end is filled in from the germline J gene. Germline values: CDR1 DFQATT, CDR2 SNEGSKA (reference sequence). The CDR3 length is 12 residues. Trimming cost V 8 bases and J 1 base; bases outside gene matches: 4.

Points on this clone: Read data end 3 residues before the CDR3 end; the end is taken from the germline J gene. The chain is built from TRBV11-3 and TRBJ2-1, with D possibly TRBD1 on 6 matching bases. Trimming took 3 bases from V and 0 from J, leaving 9 bases between them. This CDR3 spans 15 amino acids. The germline gives CDR1 SGHNT, CDR2 YENEEA. The CDR3: CASSLRGGSYNEQFF. CDR3 DNA, as far as it was read: TGTGCCAGCAGCTTGAGAGGGGGCTCCTACAATGAG.

Remarks on this clone: The read halts 3 residues ahead of the CDR3 end, with the missing end drawn from the germline J gene. This chain connects TRBV12-3 or TRBV12-4 to TRBJ1-2; D uncertain. The CDR3 length is 15 residues. Trimming stripped 2 bases from V and 7 bases from J, with 17 bases between. CDR3 sequence: CASSLTGEAAPGYTF. CDR3 DNA (partial): TGTGCCAGCAGTTTAACCGGGGAGGCGGCTCCTGGC.

As for this clone: Read sequence stops 3 residues before the CDR3 end, and the germline J gene provides the missing end. The rearrangement links TRBV5-1 to TRBJ2-2, with 14 bases matching TRBD2. Germline assignment: CDR1 SGHRS and CDR2 YFSETQ. Losses at the gene ends were 4 bases for V and 4 bases for J; bases not matched to a gene: 6. This CDR3 has 17 residues. The CDR3 loop reads CASSTGTSGSGTGELFF. CDR3 DNA (partial): TGCGCCAGCAGCACCGGGACTAGCGGGAGTGGCACCGGGGAG.

With regard to this clone: The CDR3 end lies 3 residues beyond the end of the read and is filled in from the germline J gene. This chain links TRBV20-1 with TRBJ2-7, with D possibly TRBD1 on 5 matching bases. V lost 6 bases, J lost 5 bases, and 17 bases lay in between. The CDR3 loop spans 13 amino acids. Germline V CDR1 and CDR2: DFQATT, SNEGSKA (reference sequence). The part of the CDR3 DNA that was read is TGCAGTGCCCCAGGGTCAACGGGCGACGAG. It specifies CSAPGSTGDE. The entire CDR3 is CSAPGSTGDEQYF.

Points on this clone: The CDR3 end falls 3 residues outside the read, so it is completed with the germline J gene. The V call is TRBV29-1, the J call TRBJ2-3, with 9 bases fitting TRBD1. V shed 7 bases, J shed 0 bases, and the junction held 8 bases outside the gene matches. CDR3 length: 15 residues. Per germline, CDR1 SQVTM and CDR2 ANQGSEA. The part of the CDR3 DNA that was read is TGCAGCGCAAGAACAGGGGGCTCTAGCACAGATACG. It encodes CSARTGGSSTDT. The entire CDR3 sequence reads CSARTGGSSTDTQYF.

With regard to this clone: The read ends 3 residues shy of where the CDR3 ends; the end is completed using the germline J gene. V and J are TRBV13 and TRBJ2-7; possibly TRBD2 for D (6 bases). CDR3 size: 13 residues. CDR1 and CDR2 from the germline V gene are PRHDT and FYEKMQ (reference sequence). V dropped 5 bases and J dropped 5 bases, with 13 bases sitting between them. The DNA read from the CDR3 is TGTGCCAGCAGCCCCCTAGCGTATAACGAG. It is translated as CASSPLAYNE. The whole CDR3 is CASSPLAYNEQYF.

For this clone: The DNA ends 3 residues before the CDR3 does, and the rest of the CDR3 is filled in from the germline J gene. V is TRBV18 and J is TRBJ2-5, with a tentative D call TRBD2 (6 bases). The length of the CDR3 is 15 residues. Germline V lookup: CDR1 KGHSH, CDR2 LQKENI. V dropped 6 bases and J dropped 6 bases, with 20 bases sitting between them. Incomplete CDR3 DNA: TGTGCCAGCTCGACCGGCTCTAGCGATATCCAGACC. Encoded protein: CASSTGSSDIQT. The full-length CDR3 reads as CASSTGSSDIQTQYF.

In regard to this clone: The CDR3 end lies 3 residues beyond the end of the read and is filled in from the germline J gene. The J gene is TRBJ1-5, the V gene TRBV7-2, with 8 bases aligning to TRBD1. The CDR3 extends over 13 amino acids. V shed 5 bases, J shed 7 bases, and the junction held 4 bases outside the gene matches. In germline, CDR1 is SGHTA, CDR2 FQGNSA. The covered CDR3 bases are TGTGCCAGCAGCCCAGGGGGCATCCAGCCC. Amino acid sequence: CASSPGGIQP. The whole CDR3 is CASSPGGIQPQHF.

As regards this clone: The read ends 3 residues before the CDR3 terminus; that terminus is restored from the germline J gene. The J gene is TRBJ2-7, the V gene TRBV7-9; 13 bases match TRBD2. The V segment lost 5 bases and the J segment 6 bases; nucleotides outside the gene matches: 7. Germline V gene sequence: CDR1 SEHNR, CDR2 FQNEAQ (reference sequence). CDR3 length equals 15 residues. The sequenced part of the CDR3 DNA is TGTGCCAGCAGCCGGGGACTAGCGGGATCCAGCGAG. Amino acids: CASSRGLAGSSE. The whole CDR3 sequence is CASSRGLAGSSEQYF. Drawing the rest from reference TRBV7-9 and TRBJ2-7, the complete variable domain is DTGVSQNPRHKITKRGQNVTFRCDPISEHNRLYWYRQTLGQGPEFLTYFQNEAQLEKSRLLSDRFSAERPKGSFSTLEIQRTEQGDSAMYLCASSRGLAGSSEQYFGPGTRLTVT.

Note on this clone: The read halts 3 residues ahead of the CDR3 end, with the missing end drawn from the germline J gene. The chain is built from TRBV9 and TRBJ2-3; TRBD2 matches at 12 bases. Trimming removed 1 base from V and 8 bases from J; junction bases left unmatched: 2. Germline CDR1 SGDLS, CDR2 YYNGEE. This CDR3 is 14 amino acids long. The CDR3 here is CASSVPSGGGTQYF. Partial CDR3 DNA: TGTGCCAGCAGCGTACCTAGCGGGGGGGGTACG. Complete variable domain (other parts from reference TRBV9 and TRBJ2-3): DSGVTQTPKHLITATGQRVTLRCSPRSGDLSVYWYQQSLDQGLQFLIQYYNGEERAKGNILERFSAQQFPDLHSELNLSSLELGDSALYFCASSVPSGGGTQYFGPGTRLTVL.

On this clone: The sequence runs out 3 residues before the end of the CDR3; the remainder is reconstructed from the germline J gene. This rearrangement joins TRBV11-2 to TRBJ1-1, with TRBD1 as a possible D gene (6 bases). Trimming stripped 5 bases from V and 4 bases from J, with 14 bases between. This CDR3 contains 14 residues. Germline V gene sequence: CDR1 SGHAT, CDR2 FQNNGV. CDR3 protein: CASSLNRDRTEAFF. CDR3 DNA (partial): TGTGCCAGCAGCCTTAACAGGGACCGCACTGAA.